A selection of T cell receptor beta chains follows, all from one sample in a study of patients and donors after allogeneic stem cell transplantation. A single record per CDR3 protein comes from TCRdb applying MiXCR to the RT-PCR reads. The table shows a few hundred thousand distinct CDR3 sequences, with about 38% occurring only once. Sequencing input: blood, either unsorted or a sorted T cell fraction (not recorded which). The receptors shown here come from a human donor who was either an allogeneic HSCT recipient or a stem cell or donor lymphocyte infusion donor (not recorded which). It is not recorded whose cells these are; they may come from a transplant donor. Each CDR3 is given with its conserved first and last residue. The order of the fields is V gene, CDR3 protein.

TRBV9 CASSPRTEGQPQHF
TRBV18 CASSPPGAYGYTF
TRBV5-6 CATNSHDGVNNSPLHF
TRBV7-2 CASSLRHLNSPLHF
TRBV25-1 CASSETGQMGSYEQYF
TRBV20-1 CSAVPGTSGGKEQFF
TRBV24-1 CATSDTGPNTEAFF
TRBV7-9 CASSLRQGANEKLFF
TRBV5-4 CASSYVLAGGGDTQYF
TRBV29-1 CSGEPRNTGELFF
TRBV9 CASSVEMGRGYGYTF
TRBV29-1 CSVLTENTEAFF
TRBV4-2 CASSRPKREDTEAFF
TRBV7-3 CASSLLGGLETQYF
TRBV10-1 CASSEKGTIGELFF
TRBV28 CASSPYPVSYEQYF
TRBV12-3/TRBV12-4 CASGYSYSNQPQHF
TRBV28 CASSPGTYYGYTF
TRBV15 CATYNPGQGGNEQFF
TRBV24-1 CATSAGGSNEKLFF
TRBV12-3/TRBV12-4 CASQENEKLFF
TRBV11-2 CASSSRGTGVSTDTQYF
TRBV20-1 CSARRSYLGSPLHF
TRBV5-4 CASSPGPWGNQPQHF